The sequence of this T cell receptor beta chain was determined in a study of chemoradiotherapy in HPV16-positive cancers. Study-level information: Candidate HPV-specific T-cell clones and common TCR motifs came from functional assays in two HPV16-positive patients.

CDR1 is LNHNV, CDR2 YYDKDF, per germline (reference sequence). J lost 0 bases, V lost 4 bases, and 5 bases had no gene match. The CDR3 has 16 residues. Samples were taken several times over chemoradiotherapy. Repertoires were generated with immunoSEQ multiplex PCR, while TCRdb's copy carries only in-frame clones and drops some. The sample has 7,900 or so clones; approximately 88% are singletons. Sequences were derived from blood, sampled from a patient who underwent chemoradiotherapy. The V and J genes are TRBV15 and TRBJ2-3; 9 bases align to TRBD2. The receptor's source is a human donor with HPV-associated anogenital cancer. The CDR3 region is CATSTRLAESTDTQYF. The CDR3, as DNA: TGTGCCACCAGCACACGACTAGCGGAAAGCACAGATACGCAGTATTTT.